This T cell receptor (beta chain) was identified during a study of Ad26.COV2.S vaccination and SARS-CoV-2 variants. Study-level background: Sample donor was a member of the COV1001 Ad26.COV2.S trial arm. Findings and limits, study-wide: A substantial breadth of spike-specific CD8+ and CD4+ T cell responses after vaccination has been reported. Placebo recipients showed lower spike-specific TCR breadth than vaccinees.

Regarding treatment: around 19 received Ad26.COV2.S at low or high dose, single or two shots; about 5 received placebo; per-sample allocation not given. Following the first vaccine or placebo injection, samples were taken on day 63. Sequencing was performed with immunoSEQ multiplex PCR; in TCRdb, only in-frame clones are kept and a portion is missing. The data show over 400,000 clones, about 88% seen once. With regard to this clone: What it binds is not known.

Trimming took off 4 bases at V and 9 bases at J, with 25 bases between the two ends. The germline gives CDR1 MNHEY, CDR2 SVGEGT. The length of the CDR3 is 17 residues. The material was peripheral blood, obtained in a trial of Ad26.COV2.S vaccine versus placebo. The chain has TRBV6-2 or TRBV6-3 and TRBJ2-1; possibly TRBD1 or TRBD2 for D (6 bases each). This receptor was obtained from a person aged 18-65 years who received the Ad26.COV2.S COVID-19 vaccine or a placebo. The CDR3 DNA sequence: TGTGCCAGCAGTTCCACGAGGAGGGGGATTCTTGTGGTTGAGCAGTTCTTC. The encoded protein is CASSSTRRGILVVEQFF.